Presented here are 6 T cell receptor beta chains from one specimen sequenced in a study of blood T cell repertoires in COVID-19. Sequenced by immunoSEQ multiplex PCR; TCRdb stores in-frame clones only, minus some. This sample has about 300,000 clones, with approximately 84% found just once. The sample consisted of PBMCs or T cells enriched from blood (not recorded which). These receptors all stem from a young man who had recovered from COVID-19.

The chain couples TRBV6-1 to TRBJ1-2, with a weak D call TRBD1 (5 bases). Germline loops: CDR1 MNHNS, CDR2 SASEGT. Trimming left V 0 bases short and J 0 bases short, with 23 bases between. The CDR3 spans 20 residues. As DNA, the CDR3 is TGTGCCAGCAGTGAAGCGCTCGGTGGGTCAGGGCGCAAAGCTAACTATGGCTACACCTTC. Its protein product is CASSEALGGSGRKANYGYTF.

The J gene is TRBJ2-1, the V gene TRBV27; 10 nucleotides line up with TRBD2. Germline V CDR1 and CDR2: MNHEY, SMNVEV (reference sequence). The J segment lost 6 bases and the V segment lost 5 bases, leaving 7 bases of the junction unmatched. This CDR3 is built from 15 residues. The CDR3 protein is CASSSGGALSNEQFF. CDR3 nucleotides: TGTGCCAGCAGTAGCGGGGGGGCCTTAAGCAATGAGCAGTTCTTC.

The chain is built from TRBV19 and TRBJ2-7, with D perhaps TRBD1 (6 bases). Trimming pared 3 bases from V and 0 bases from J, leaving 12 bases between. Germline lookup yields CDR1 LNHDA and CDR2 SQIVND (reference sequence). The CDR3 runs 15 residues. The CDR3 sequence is CASSMLGGSSYEQYF. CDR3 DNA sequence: TGTGCCAGTAGTATGCTAGGGGGAAGCTCCTACGAGCAGTACTTC.

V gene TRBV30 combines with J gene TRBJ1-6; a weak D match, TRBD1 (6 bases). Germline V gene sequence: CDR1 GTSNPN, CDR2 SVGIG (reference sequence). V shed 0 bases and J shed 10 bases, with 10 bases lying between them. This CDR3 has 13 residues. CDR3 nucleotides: TGTGCCTGGAGTGTGGGGGGGGGCTCACCCCTCCACTTT. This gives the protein CAWSVGGGSPLHF.

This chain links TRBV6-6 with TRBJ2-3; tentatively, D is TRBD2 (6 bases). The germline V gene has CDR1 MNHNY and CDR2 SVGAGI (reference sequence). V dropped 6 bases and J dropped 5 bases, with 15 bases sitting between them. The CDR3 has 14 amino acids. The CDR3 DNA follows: TGTGCCAGCAGAGTAGCGGTCCGGGGAGATACGCAGTATTTT. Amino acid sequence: CASRVAVRGDTQYF.

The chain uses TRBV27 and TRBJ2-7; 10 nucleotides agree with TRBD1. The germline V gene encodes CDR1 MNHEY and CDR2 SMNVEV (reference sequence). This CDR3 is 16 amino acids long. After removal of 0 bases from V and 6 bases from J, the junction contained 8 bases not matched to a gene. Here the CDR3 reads CASSLSGRQGALEQYF. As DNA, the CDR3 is TGTGCCAGCAGTTTATCGGGGCGACAGGGGGCTCTCGAGCAGTACTTC.